The present T cell receptor beta chain was sequenced within a study of T cells in Graves' hyperthyroidism and ophthalmopathy. Study-level points and caveats: Stable hyperthyroidism was told apart from ophthalmopathy by a model built on 13 V-J features. Among thyroid clonotypes expanded above 0.001, most also appeared in blood.

It was RNA transcripts that yielded the amplified TCR beta CDR3 regions. Primed by the HTBI set, a first-round RT-PCR was run on the TCR CDR3. TCRdb used MiXCR to reprocess the multiplex PCR reads, holding one entry per CDR3 protein. The table lists hundreds of thousands of distinct CDR3 sequences, approximately 44% of them singletons. Many counts were recorded for this clonotype. The antigen is unknown. With 2 bases removed from V and 5 bases from J, the gap between germline ends came to 9 bases. This CDR3 is built from 13 residues. Looked up from germline, CDR1 is LNHNV and CDR2 is YYDKDF (reference sequence). The patients, who ranged from 18 to 65 in age, presented with newly diagnosed hyperthyroidism lasting under 2 months. Patients were excluded for uncontrolled infection, other autoimmune disease, pregnancy or lactation.

The TCR comes from a woman in her late teens or twenties with Graves' hyperthyroidism. The sequencing sample was made of peripheral blood or thyroid tissue (not recorded which). The chain carries TRBV15 and TRBJ1-1; D perhaps matches TRBD1 (5 bases). The CDR3 is CATSRHGGTEAFF. The CDR3 nucleotides read TGTGCCACCAGCAGACATGGGGGGACTGAAGCTTTCTTT.